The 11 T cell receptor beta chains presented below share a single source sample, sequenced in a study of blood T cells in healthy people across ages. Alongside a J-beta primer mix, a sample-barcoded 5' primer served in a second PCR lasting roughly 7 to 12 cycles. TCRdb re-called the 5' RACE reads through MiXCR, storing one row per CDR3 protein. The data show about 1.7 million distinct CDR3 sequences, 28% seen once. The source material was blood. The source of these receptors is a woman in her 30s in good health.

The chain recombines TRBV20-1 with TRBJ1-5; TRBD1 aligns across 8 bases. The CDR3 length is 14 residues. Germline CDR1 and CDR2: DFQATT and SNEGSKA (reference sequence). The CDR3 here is CGARNRGEGQPQHF. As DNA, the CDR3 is TGCGGCGCTAGAAACAGGGGGGAAGGACAGCCCCAGCATTTT.

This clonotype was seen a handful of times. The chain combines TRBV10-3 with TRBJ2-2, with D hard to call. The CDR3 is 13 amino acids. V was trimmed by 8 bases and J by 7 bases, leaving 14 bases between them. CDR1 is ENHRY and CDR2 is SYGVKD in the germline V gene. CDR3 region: CAISGPGGGELFF. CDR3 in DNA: TGTGCCATCTCCGGGCCCGGCGGCGGGGAGCTGTTTTTT.

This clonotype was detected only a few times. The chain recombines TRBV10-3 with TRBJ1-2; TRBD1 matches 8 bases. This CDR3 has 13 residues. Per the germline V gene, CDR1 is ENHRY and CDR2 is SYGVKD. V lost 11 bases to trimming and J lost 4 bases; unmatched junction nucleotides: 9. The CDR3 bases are TGTGCCGCCTCGAAAGACAGGGGCTATGGCTACACCTTC. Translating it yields CAASKDRGYGYTF.

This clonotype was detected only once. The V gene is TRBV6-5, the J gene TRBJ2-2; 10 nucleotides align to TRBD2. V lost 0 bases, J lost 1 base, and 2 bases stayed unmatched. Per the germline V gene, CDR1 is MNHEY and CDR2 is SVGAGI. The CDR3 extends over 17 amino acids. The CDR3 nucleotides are TGTGCCAGCAGTTACTCGGTAGCGGGGGGGAACACCGGGGAGCTGTTTTTT. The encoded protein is CASSYSVAGGNTGELFF.

In nucleotides, the CDR3 is TGTGCCAGCAACGACGGATCCCCGGATGGCTACACCTTC. This encodes CASNDGSPDGYTF. J is TRBJ1-2 and V is TRBV12-3 or TRBV12-4; D not resolved. This CDR3 is 13 amino acids long. Trimming pared 7 bases from V and 6 bases from J, leaving 15 bases between.

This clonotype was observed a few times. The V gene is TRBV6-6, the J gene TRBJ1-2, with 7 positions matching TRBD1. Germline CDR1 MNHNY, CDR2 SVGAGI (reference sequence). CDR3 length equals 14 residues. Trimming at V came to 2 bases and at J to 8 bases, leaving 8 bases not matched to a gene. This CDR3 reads CASSYPGQQDGYTF. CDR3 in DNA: TGTGCCAGCAGTTACCCGGGACAGCAAGACGGCTACACCTTC.

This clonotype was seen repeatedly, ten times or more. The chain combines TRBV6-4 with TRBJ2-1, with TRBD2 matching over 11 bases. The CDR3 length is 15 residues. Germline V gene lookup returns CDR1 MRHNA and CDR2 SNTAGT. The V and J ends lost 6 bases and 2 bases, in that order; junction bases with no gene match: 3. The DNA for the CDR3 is TGTGCCAGCAGCGCGGGACTAGCGGCCTACAATGAGCAGTTCTTC. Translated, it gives CASSAGLAAYNEQFF.

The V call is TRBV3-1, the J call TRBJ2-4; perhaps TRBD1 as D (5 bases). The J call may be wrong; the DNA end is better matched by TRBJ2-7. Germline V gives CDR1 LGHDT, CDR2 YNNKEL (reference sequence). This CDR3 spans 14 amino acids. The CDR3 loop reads CASSHNLGLYEQYF. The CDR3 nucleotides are TGTGCCAGCAGCCACAACCTGGGGCTATACGAGCAGTACTTC.

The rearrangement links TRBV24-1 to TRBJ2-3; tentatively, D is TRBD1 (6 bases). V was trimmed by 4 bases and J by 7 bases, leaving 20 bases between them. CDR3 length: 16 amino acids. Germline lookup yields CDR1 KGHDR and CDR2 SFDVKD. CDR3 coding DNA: TGTGCCACCAGTGACCGGGACATAAAGGGAGTGAATACGCAGTATTTT. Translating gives CATSDRDIKGVNTQYF.

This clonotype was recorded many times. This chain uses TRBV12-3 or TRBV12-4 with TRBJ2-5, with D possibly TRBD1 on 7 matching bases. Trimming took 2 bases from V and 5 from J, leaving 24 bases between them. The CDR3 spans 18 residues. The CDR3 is CASSLTNPALGGQETQYF. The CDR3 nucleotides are TGTGCCAGCAGTTTAACCAACCCCGCTCTCGGGGGACAGGAGACCCAGTACTTC.

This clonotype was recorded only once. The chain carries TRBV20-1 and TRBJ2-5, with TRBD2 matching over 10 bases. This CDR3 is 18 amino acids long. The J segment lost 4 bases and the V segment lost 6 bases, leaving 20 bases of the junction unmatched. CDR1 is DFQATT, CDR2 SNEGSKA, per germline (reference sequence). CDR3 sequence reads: CSAQEDTSGVLGGETQYF. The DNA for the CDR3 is TGCAGTGCCCAAGAAGACACTAGCGGGGTTCTCGGAGGAGAGACCCAGTACTTC.